This T cell receptor (beta chain) comes out of a study of tumor and adjacent non-tumor tissue in lung cancer. In its sample, this clonotype was seen many times. What it recognizes is unknown. Study-level results: Higher tumor TCR diversity was associated with shorter survival.

A modified ARM-PCR protocol with three rounds of nested PCR amplified TCRbeta. Each CDR3 protein is one row after TCRdb ran MiXCR on the multiplex PCR reads. Of some 100,000 distinct CDR3 sequences in the sample, 60% to 80% were seen once. The V end lost 0 bases, the J end lost 4 bases, and 11 bases lay between the germline ends. This CDR3 has 15 residues. Germline loops: CDR1 SGHDT, CDR2 YYEEEE. No cell sorting was done before RNA was extracted from the tissue. More than 3 cm separated this lung sample from the edge of the tumor. Donors were chemotherapy-naive, newly diagnosed lung cancer surgical patients in China, August–late 2014.

The rearrangement joins TRBV5-6 to TRBJ2-1; the D is unclear. This receptor was obtained from a man aged 55 to 69 with non-small cell lung cancer. Sequencing was performed on distant non-tumor lung tissue. The CDR3 region has the DNA TGTGCCAGCAGCTTGGGTGGCGTTCCTTACAATGAGCAGTTCTTC. Translating gives CASSLGGVPYNEQFF.